This is a list of T cell receptor beta chains from one sample in a study of control samples from healthy donors and cancer patients. Sequencing used immunoSEQ multiplex PCR; TCRdb keeps in-frame clones, though not all of them. This repertoire shows 95,000 to 100,000 clones, more than 85% found once; its top ten account for about 7.8%. Sequencing used blood. These receptors all come from a man between 25 and 39 years old in good health. The conserved cysteine and the conserved F or W are not part of the CDR3 here. D genes are given only for firm matches. The size field is filled for only some rows; it gives once, few, many or a size class.

D gene | V gene | clone size | CDR3 protein
- | TRBV3-1/TRBV3-2 | - | ASSSRRGNTEAF
- | TRBV28 | - | ASSFHPGASSYEQY
- | TRBV11-2 | - | ASSPTGVTGELF
TRBD1 | TRBV11-2 | - | ASSSQGRTGGYEQF
- | TRBV7-2 | - | ASSLAETAAKNIQY
- | TRBV28 | - | ASSSSGTGRAF
TRBD1 | TRBV4-1 | - | ASSHQGAGLNTEAF
- | TRBV2 | - | ASSAQGRNQPQH
TRBD2 | TRBV2 | once | ASSTGAGEIYNEQF
- | TRBV7-8 | - | ASSLIRGSGEQY
- | TRBV5-4 | - | ASSSLQADGYT
- | TRBV6-2/TRBV6-3 | - | ASSYSDSWKNIQY
- | TRBV12-3/TRBV12-4 | - | ASSSDNIYGYT
- | TRBV7-2 | - | ASSLEAGTLGKLF
TRBD1 | TRBV2 | - | ASSRADRGYEQY
TRBD1 | TRBV27 | once | ASSSWTGGNTGELF
- | TRBV10-3 | - | AISELGNEQF
TRBD1 | TRBV28 | once | ASSLFPGQDYEQY
TRBD2 | TRBV6-4 | - | ASSDSTSGGYPPAYNEQF
TRBD2 | TRBV4-1 | - | ASSQVLAGDMIDTQY
TRBD1 | TRBV12-5 | - | ASGLLPGGQGDQPQH
- | TRBV30 | - | AWRKGGERTEAF
TRBD1 | TRBV2 | - | ASSVGQGGEKLF
TRBD2 | TRBV28 | - | ASRAQAGGRNEQF
TRBD1 | TRBV6-5 | - | ASSYSAGGGEKLF
- | TRBV18 | - | ASSASLGAPYEQY
- | TRBV7-6 | - | ASSPGVLAQY
- | TRBV11-2 | - | ASSSHFEPRRNYEQY
TRBD1 | TRBV7-6 | - | ASSPTWDRQETQY
TRBD2 | TRBV11-3 | - | ASSRGLAGRTDTQY
- | TRBV29-1 | once | SVLNRASSHNEQF
- | TRBV15 | - | ATSAPSLPGAGVDTQY
- | TRBV2 | - | ASTTYNEQF
- | TRBV24-1 | - | AIQQGNTEAF
TRBD2 | TRBV7-3 | - | ASSRLSGIYNEQF
- | TRBV3-1/TRBV3-2 | - | ASSPRRGRAQGSYNSPLH
- | TRBV20-1 | - | SVRGAYEQY
TRBD1 | TRBV6-5 | - | ASSYAKTGGTEAF
- | TRBV11-3 | - | ASSINGNNYEQY
- | TRBV3-1/TRBV3-2 | - | ASSLRGGDEQY
- | TRBV19 | - | ASSIGSSVGRPGYT
- | TRBV20-1 | - | SASRGAQF
- | TRBV14 | once | ASSPGRLGEQY
TRBD2 | TRBV5-4 | - | ASSLGLAGKRGLNEQF
- | TRBV6-5 | - | ASSYIAEANSPLH
- | TRBV2 | few | ASSRTALRPQH
TRBD1 | TRBV3-1/TRBV3-2 | - | ASSQRTGGRGAYDYGYT
TRBD1 | TRBV5-5 | once | ASSSGTGDTEAF
- | TRBV5-4 | - | ASSLGRSAPLNEQY
- | TRBV7-6 | - | ASSRGANEQF
TRBD2 | TRBV7-8 | - | ASSLGEGGETQY
TRBD1 | TRBV11-2 | - | ASSLGTGLRGSEQF
- | TRBV19 | - | ASSRQFQPQH
TRBD1 | TRBV4-1 | - | ASSLDGQGNTDTQY
TRBD1 | TRBV10-3 | - | AISGTGFSEKLF
TRBD2 | TRBV10-3 | few | ASGLAGAYEQY
- | TRBV28 | - | ASVAEGRTDTQY